This is a list of T cell receptor beta chains from one sample in a study of blood T cell repertoires in COVID-19. The table came from immunoSEQ multiplex PCR; TCRdb's copy has only in-frame clones and leaves some out. The table has about 81,000 clones, around 82% seen once. Sequencing was done on a sample of peripheral blood. The receptors were gathered from a human donor in a cohort sampled during active COVID-19. The CDR3 runs from the conserved cysteine through the conserved F or W. The D gene is left open where the match is weak. Clone size is shown for a subset of rows, as once, few, many or a class of expanded clone.

length	V	size	J	D	DNA	CDR3
15	TRBV19	once	TRBJ1-5	TRBD1	TGTGCCAGTAGTATGGACAGGGGACGGAATCAGCCCCAGCATTTT	CASSMDRGRNQPQHF
14	TRBV29-1	few	TRBJ1-1	-	TGCAGCGTTGGCAGGGACTCCATGAACACTGAAGCTTTCTTT	CSVGRDSMNTEAFF
16	TRBV19	-	TRBJ1-4	-	TGTGCCAGTAAGATAGGTTGGGGCGAAGGGGATGAAAAACTGTTTTTT	CASKIGWGEGDEKLFF
14	TRBV19	-	TRBJ1-1	-	TGTGCCAGTAGTATAGCCCCGAGGAACACTGAAGCTTTCTTT	CASSIAPRNTEAFF
13	TRBV9	-	TRBJ1-6	-	TGTGCCAGCAGCGGGGGGCAATATTCACCCCTCCACTTT	CASSGGQYSPLHF
15	TRBV5-1	-	TRBJ1-4	-	TGCGCCAGCACCTATACCGGGACACCGAATGAAAAACTGTTTTTT	CASTYTGTPNEKLFF
13	TRBV7-2	-	TRBJ1-5	-	TGTGCCAGCAGCTTCGGGATTCGGGAGCCCCAGCATTTT	CASSFGIREPQHF
13	TRBV20-1	-	TRBJ1-6	-	TGCAGTGCTAGTCACAGGGTAAATTCACCCCTCCACTTT	CSASHRVNSPLHF
15	TRBV6-5	-	TRBJ2-2	-	TGTGCCAGCAGTTACCGGGACACTAGTACCGGGGAGCTGTTTTTT	CASSYRDTSTGELFF
12	TRBV2	few	TRBJ2-7	-	TGTGCCAGCAGGTTGAAGGCGGGGGAGCAGTACTTC	CASRLKAGEQYF
18	TRBV7-9	-	TRBJ2-7	-	TGTGCCAGCAGCCCCCGGCAGGGGTGGTCAGAAGACCCCTACGAGCAGTACTTC	CASSPRQGWSEDPYEQYF
14	TRBV6-5	-	TRBJ2-5	TRBD2	TGTGCCAGCAGTTACCAGTTGGGGGGGGAGACCCAGTACTTC	CASSYQLGGETQYF
14	TRBV7-9	-	TRBJ2-7	-	TGTGCCAGCAGCTTAACCGGGACATCTGGCGTGCAGTACTTC	CASSLTGTSGVQYF
14	TRBV5-4	once	TRBJ1-1	TRBD1	TGTGCCAGCAGACCAGACAGGGCTAGCACTGAAGCTTTCTTT	CASRPDRASTEAFF
15	TRBV5-4	-	TRBJ2-5	TRBD2	TGTGCCAGCAGCCTTGGACTAGCGGGGCAAGAGACCCAGTACTTC	CASSLGLAGQETQYF
13	TRBV25-1	-	TRBJ2-1	-	TGTGCCAGCAATCGGGGTGGGGACAATGAGCAGTTCTTC	CASNRGGDNEQFF
14	TRBV18	-	TRBJ1-1	-	TGTGCCAGCTCGGAAAGGGGCCTCGGCACTGAAGCTTTCTTT	CASSERGLGTEAFF
13	TRBV19	-	TRBJ1-2	-	TGTGCCAGTAGTATAGACCCGGACAGAACTCTCACCTTC	CASSIDPDRTLTF
15	TRBV4-1	-	TRBJ1-5	TRBD1	TGCGCCAGCAGCCAATGGGACAGGGGCGGTCAGCCCCAGCATTTT	CASSQWDRGGQPQHF
13	TRBV4-3	-	TRBJ2-7	TRBD1	TGCGCCAGCAGCCGAGGGACAGGGTACGAGCAGTACTTC	CASSRGTGYEQYF
15	TRBV15	-	TRBJ2-7	TRBD1	TGTGCCACCAGCAGAGACGGACAGGAGCATGATGAGCAGTACTTC	CATSRDGQEHDEQYF
14	TRBV15	-	TRBJ2-1	-	TGTGCCACCAGTATAGGGAGCTCCTACAATGAGCAGTTCTTC	CATSIGSSYNEQFF
14	TRBV3-1/TRBV3-2	few	TRBJ1-5	-	TGTGCCAGCAGCCCCGGGATTAGAAACGGAGCCCAGCATTTT	CASSPGIRNGAQHF
19	TRBV7-3	-	TRBJ1-5	-	TGTGCCAGCAGCTTATCCCCAATGACGACAGGCTATAGCAATCAGCCCCAGCATTTT	CASSLSPMTTGYSNQPQHF
17	TRBV28	-	TRBJ2-7	-	TGTGCCAGCAGCTTTTCGACTTCCTTCTCAAGCTCCTACGAGCAGTACTTC	CASSFSTSFSSSYEQYF
11	TRBV20-1	-	TRBJ1-1	TRBD1	TGCGGGGGACAGGTGAACACTGAAGCTTTCTTT	CGGQVNTEAFF
16	TRBV6-5	-	TRBJ2-7	TRBD2	TGTGCCAGCAGTTACCCGGGGGGGCGAAACAGTTACGAGCAGTACTTC	CASSYPGGRNSYEQYF
17	TRBV19	-	TRBJ2-7	TRBD2	TGTGCCAGTAGTCTCCGGACTAGCGGGGGGCTCACCTACGAGCAGTACTTC	CASSLRTSGGLTYEQYF
15	TRBV4-1	-	TRBJ1-2	TRBD1	TGCGCCAGCAGCCCAACGGACAGGGCAAACTATGGCTACACCTTC	CASSPTDRANYGYTF
19	TRBV4-1	-	TRBJ2-6	TRBD2	TGCGCCAGCAGCCTGGGGAGGGCTAGAAGAAACTCTGGGGCCAACGTCCTGACTTTC	CASSLGRARRNSGANVLTF
13	TRBV10-3	-	TRBJ2-5	-	TGTGCCATTACCCGTGCGTCGGGGGAGACCCAGTACTTC	CAITRASGETQYF
15	TRBV3-1/TRBV3-2	-	TRBJ1-4	-	TGTGCCAGCAGCCGAACAGAAGCTGCTAATGAAAAACTGTTTTTT	CASSRTEAANEKLFF
16	TRBV7-9	-	TRBJ1-2	-	TGTGCCAGCAGCTTAGGAGTGACGGAGGAGGACTATGGCTACACCTTC	CASSLGVTEEDYGYTF
15	TRBV18	-	TRBJ2-7	-	TGTGCCAGCTCACCGCCTACCTCCAGGAGGGACGAGCAGTACTTC	CASSPPTSRRDEQYF
15	TRBV11-2	-	TRBJ1-4	-	TGTGCCAGCAGCTTAGAGACAGGACATAATGAAAAACTGTTTTTT	CASSLETGHNEKLFF
15	TRBV3-1/TRBV3-2	few	TRBJ1-2	-	TGTGCCAGCAGCCAAGATGGCTCACAATACTATGGCTACACCTTC	CASSQDGSQYYGYTF
15	TRBV6-5	-	TRBJ1-5	TRBD1	TGTGCCAGCAGTAGGGGGCTCGGACCCAATCAGCCCCAGCATTTT	CASSRGLGPNQPQHF
16	TRBV28	-	TRBJ2-7	TRBD1	TGTGCCAGCACCATACAGGGGGCCTCACCCGGCTACGAGCAGTACTTC	CASTIQGASPGYEQYF
14	TRBV19	-	TRBJ1-6	TRBD1	TGTGCCTCCTCCCAGGGACAGGGATTGGCACCCCTCCACTTT	CASSQGQGLAPLHF
14	TRBV27	-	TRBJ2-7	TRBD1	TGTGCCAGCAGTTTACTAGGGGGCACCTACGAGCAGTACTTC	CASSLLGGTYEQYF
19	TRBV7-9	-	TRBJ2-2	-	TGTGCCAGCAGCTTAGCGTCCTTATGGGCAGCCGATCTCACCGGGGAGCTGTTTTTT	CASSLASLWAADLTGELFF
14	TRBV5-6	-	TRBJ2-7	TRBD1	TGTGCCAGCAGCAGGACAGGCTTGTCCTACGAGCAGTACTTC	CASSRTGLSYEQYF
16	TRBV6-1	-	TRBJ1-3	-	TGTGCCAGCAGTGTCCTGTCCCTGAGCTCTGGAAACACCATATATTTT	CASSVLSLSSGNTIYF
15	TRBV19	-	TRBJ1-1	-	TGTGCCAGTAGTCGGGAGGACTTAGTAAACACTGAAGCTTTCTTT	CASSREDLVNTEAFF
14	TRBV2	-	TRBJ1-4	-	TGTGCCAGCAGTGAAGGGGCCACGGGGAGGAAACTGTTTTTT	CASSEGATGRKLFF
14	TRBV4-1	-	TRBJ1-1	-	TGCGCCAGCAGCCAAGACGGGGTGGTAGCTGAAGCTTTCTTT	CASSQDGVVAEAFF
15	TRBV25-1	-	TRBJ1-4	TRBD1	TGTGCCAGCACCGTGCAGGGGGCAACTAATGAAAAACTGTTTTTT	CASTVQGATNEKLFF
13	TRBV12-5	-	TRBJ1-2	TRBD1	TGTGCTAGTGGGCGTGGACAGGGACATGGCTACACCTTC	CASGRGQGHGYTF
15	TRBV7-9	-	TRBJ1-6	-	TGTGCCAGCAGCCCCGCAGGGTCCTATAATTCACCCCTCCACTTT	CASSPAGSYNSPLHF
16	TRBV4-1	-	TRBJ2-7	-	TGCGCCAGCAGCCAAGATCCCACCGCCCGTAGCTACGAGCAGTACTTC	CASSQDPTARSYEQYF
16	TRBV7-2	-	TRBJ2-3	TRBD2	TGTGCCAGCAGCTCCCGGACTAGCGGGGCCACAGATACGCAGTATTTT	CASSSRTSGATDTQYF
11	TRBV6-1	-	TRBJ2-7	-	TGTGCCAGCAGTGACAACTACGAGCAGTACTTC	CASSDNYEQYF
16	TRBV2	-	TRBJ1-1	TRBD1	TGTGCCAGCACTAGGACAGGTTATGATTGGAACACTGAAGCTTTCTTT	CASTRTGYDWNTEAFF
12	TRBV18	-	TRBJ1-2	-	TGTGCCAGCTCACGGACACTCTATGGCTACACCTTC	CASSRTLYGYTF
15	TRBV7-9	-	TRBJ2-3	TRBD2	TGTGCCAGCAGTCCCGGGACTAGCGTAACAGATACGCAGTATTTT	CASSPGTSVTDTQYF
15	TRBV6-6	-	TRBJ1-4	-	TGTGCCAGCAGTTACCCCCCTAAAGATCGTGAAAAACTGTTTTTT	CASSYPPKDREKLFF
14	TRBV6-5	-	TRBJ1-5	-	TGTGCCAGCAACGTAGGGGCTGGCAATCAGCCCCAGCATTTT	CASNVGAGNQPQHF
13	TRBV11-1	-	TRBJ2-1	-	TGTGCCAGCAGCCGAAGAGGCTACAATGAGCAGTTCTTC	CASSRRGYNEQFF